These 30 T cell receptor beta chains came from one sample sequenced in a study of CD8 T cells in Susac syndrome (dated by TCRdb to about 2019). Libraries were constructed by the immunoSEQ multiplex PCR assay. RNA was extracted using the RNeasy kit, and 0.5 to 1 microgram was reverse transcribed with random hexamers. TCRdb reprocessed the public reads (quality trimming at Q25 with fastp, clone calling with MiXCR) and kept in-frame beta chains. Rows with a matching CDR3 protein are joined into one entry that keeps the most common DNA and genes. The sample table records roughly 89,000 distinct CDR3 sequences; approximately 96% of these occur just once. Clones ranked in the top ten supply roughly 0.62% of the sample. The sequenced sample was CD8+ T cells from PBMCs. The receptor source for this set is a human donor with Susac syndrome.

This chain links TRBV27 with TRBJ1-6; the D gene is possibly TRBD1 (5 bases). The CDR3 spans 13 residues. The V end lost 5 bases, the J end lost 14 bases, and 16 bases lay between the germline ends. The germline gives CDR1 MNHEY, CDR2 SMNVEV (reference sequence). This CDR3 reads CASSGPGPRTLHF. Written as DNA, the CDR3 is TGTGCCAGCAGTGGTCCGGGACCCCGCACCCTCCACTTT.

The chain combines TRBV7-9 with TRBJ1-5; 7 positions match TRBD1. The CDR3 has 14 residues. Germline V CDR1 and CDR2: SEHNR, FQNEAQ (reference sequence). The V and J ends lost 6 bases and 3 bases, in that order; junction bases with no gene match: 5. CDR3 in DNA: TGTGCCAGCAGTTTGACAGGGCCCAATCAGCCCCAGCATTTT. Protein sequence: CASSLTGPNQPQHF.

CDR3 nucleotide sequence: TGCAGCGTTGGAGGGACAGGGAATCCCAATGAGCAGTTCTTC. Protein sequence: CSVGGTGNPNEQFF. The J gene is TRBJ2-1, the V gene TRBV29-1; 9 bases align to TRBD1. The germline CDR1 and CDR2 sequences are SQVTM and ANQGSEA. The junction had 7 bases not matched to a gene; V was cut back by 4 bases and J by 6 bases. The CDR3 loop spans 14 amino acids.

This chain connects TRBV9 to TRBJ1-4, with 10 bases fitting TRBD1. J gave up 6 bases and V 2 bases, and 4 bases lay outside the gene matches. Germline V CDR1 and CDR2: SGDLS, YYNGEE. The CDR3 runs to 15 residues. The CDR3 protein is CASSVEGTGDEKLFF. The DNA for the CDR3 is TGTGCCAGCAGCGTGGAAGGGACAGGGGATGAAAAACTGTTTTTT.

The chain links TRBV6-2 or TRBV6-3 to TRBJ1-1; no reliable D call. This CDR3 region has 12 residues. The ends were cut back, 7 bases at V and 6 bases at J, with 12 bases in the middle. The V gene's germline CDR1 is MNHEY and CDR2 SVGEGT. CDR3 DNA: TGTGCCAGCACCCAGCTTCGGGCTGAAGCTTTCTTT. Translation: CASTQLRAEAFF.

The V and J genes are TRBV4-2 and TRBJ2-7; unclear D gene. Germline CDR1 and CDR2: LGHNA and YNFKEQ. The V end was cut by 0 bases, the J end by 9 bases, with 12 bases between. The CDR3 length is 13 residues. CDR3 nucleotides: TGTGCCAGCAGCCAAGAAACGGATTATGCGCAGTACTTC. Amino acids: CASSQETDYAQYF.

In its sample, this clonotype was seen once. This sequence joins TRBV7-2 and TRBJ2-1; 11 bases align to TRBD2. J lost 6 bases, V lost 5 bases, and 9 bases had no gene match. CDR1 SGHTA and CDR2 FQGNSA come from the germline V gene. This CDR3 is built from 16 residues. The CDR3 sequence is CASSLTLAGGLNEQFF. The CDR3 DNA sequence: TGTGCCAGCAGCCTCACCCTAGCGGGGGGCCTCAATGAGCAGTTCTTC.

This chain joins TRBV11-1 and TRBJ1-2; no clear D gene. The CDR3 totals 14 residues. V lost 2 bases and J 8 bases, leaving 15 bases between the germline ends. The germline V gene has CDR1 SGHAT and CDR2 FQDESV (reference sequence). This CDR3 reads CASSLSPWSQGYTF. Here the CDR3 DNA reads TGTGCCAGCAGCTTAAGCCCTTGGTCCCAGGGCTACACCTTC.

The V and J genes are TRBV2 and TRBJ2-7, with D maybe TRBD2 (5 bases). Trimming took 6 bases from V and 4 from J, leaving 28 bases between them. This CDR3 region has 18 residues. The germline V gene has CDR1 SNHLY and CDR2 FYNNEI. This CDR3 is CASSPVRLSGRETYEQYF. In DNA, the CDR3 is TGTGCCAGCAGCCCCGTCCGGTTGTCTGGACGGGAAACTTACGAGCAGTACTTC.

V usage is TRBV5-1 and J usage is TRBJ2-7; D might be TRBD1 or TRBD2, each matching 5 bases. In germline, CDR1 is SGHRS, CDR2 YFSETQ. V was shortened by 4 bases and J by 2 bases, with 13 bases between the two germline ends. The CDR3 extends over 14 amino acids. CDR3 DNA sequence: TGCGCCAGCAGCAGTGGGGGTTCGGCCTACGAGCAGTACTTC. This sequence encodes CASSSGGSAYEQYF.

The rearrangement links TRBV5-1 to TRBJ2-3; tentatively, D is TRBD1 or TRBD2 (6 bases each). CDR3 length: 15 amino acids. Trimming cost V 3 bases and J 0 bases, with 11 bases left between them. Germline loops: CDR1 SGHRS, CDR2 YFSETQ. CDR3 loop: CASSWGASSTDTQYF. CDR3 in DNA: TGCGCCAGCAGCTGGGGGGCTAGTAGCACAGATACGCAGTATTTT.

This rearrangement joins TRBV9 to TRBJ2-7; 10 positions agree with TRBD1. The V gene end was trimmed by 0 bases and the J gene end by 5 bases; junction bases not matched to a gene: 8. This CDR3 contains 16 residues. Per germline, CDR1 SGDLS and CDR2 YYNGEE. CDR3 protein: CASSVDLGTGVDEQYF. CDR3 coding DNA: TGTGCCAGCAGCGTAGACCTCGGGACAGGGGTGGACGAGCAGTACTTC.

This clonotype was observed a single time. This chain connects TRBV6-5 to TRBJ2-7, with D possibly being TRBD1 (5 bases). Per the germline V gene, CDR1 is MNHEY and CDR2 is SVGAGI. Between the trimmed V and J ends, which lost 2 bases and 0 bases, there was a span of 8 bases. This CDR3 is 14 amino acids long. The CDR3 coding sequence is TGTGCCAGCAGTTACGTAGGGGCCTCCTACGAGCAGTACTTC. As protein: CASSYVGASYEQYF.

The V call is TRBV24-1, the J call TRBJ2-3, with 12 bases aligning to TRBD2. The CDR3 totals 15 residues. The V segment lost 4 bases and the J segment 4 bases; nucleotides outside the gene matches: 2. Germline CDR1 and CDR2: KGHDR and SFDVKD. The CDR3 sequence is CATSETSGGPDTQYF. In DNA form, the CDR3 reads TGTGCCACCAGTGAGACTAGCGGGGGCCCAGATACGCAGTATTTT.

The V gene is TRBV2, the J gene TRBJ2-5; D might be TRBD1 (6 bases). The CDR3 is made up of 14 amino acids. Germline loops: CDR1 SNHLY, CDR2 FYNNEI. Trimming left V 3 bases short and J 6 bases short, with 14 bases between. The CDR3 sequence is CASSDSQGRQTQYF. The CDR3 DNA sequence: TGTGCCAGCAGTGATTCACAGGGCCGGCAGACCCAGTACTTC.

The chain carries TRBV19 and TRBJ2-2; D gene uncertain. Germline loops: CDR1 LNHDA, CDR2 SQIVND (reference sequence). V gave up 10 bases and J gave up 3 bases, with 9 bases separating them. This CDR3 spans 12 amino acids. CDR3 sequence (DNA): TGTGCCACCGAAGGTTACACCGGGGAGCTGTTTTTT. This gives the protein CATEGYTGELFF. The full variable domain, its missing parts supplied by reference TRBV19 and TRBJ2-2, is DGGITQSPKYLFRKEGQNVTLSCEQNLNHDAMYWYRQDPGQGLRLIYYSQIVNDFQKGDIAEGYSVSREKKESFPLTVTSAQKNPTAFYLCATEGYTGELFFGEGSRLTVL.

This chain connects TRBV29-1 to TRBJ2-7; D is possibly TRBD1 (6 bases). Trimming removed 6 bases at V and 2 bases at J, with 14 bases between. Germline values: CDR1 SQVTM, CDR2 ANQGSEA. The CDR3 loop spans 13 amino acids. The CDR3 DNA is TGCAGCGTCGATAACAGGGACACCTACGAGCAGTACTTC. As protein: CSVDNRDTYEQYF.

The CDR3 reads CASINDGGPNSPLHF. The DNA of the CDR3 is TGTGCCAGCATCAACGATGGGGGGCCCAATTCACCCCTCCACTTT. The V call is TRBV6-2 or TRBV6-3, the J call TRBJ1-6; D may be TRBD1 (6 bases). The CDR3 length is 15 residues. From germline, CDR1 is MNHEY and CDR2 SVGEGT. Trimming cost V 7 bases and J 7 bases, with 17 bases left between them.

The chain carries TRBV29-1 and TRBJ2-7; D might be TRBD1 (5 bases). This CDR3 has 11 amino acids. Germline V CDR1 and CDR2: SQVTM, ANQGSEA. Trimming shortened V by 4 bases and J by 3 bases, and 7 bases separated the two germline ends. The CDR3, as DNA: TGCAGCGTTGTAGGGGACTACGAGCAGTACTTC. It specifies CSVVGDYEQYF.

The chain is built from TRBV20-1 and TRBJ2-3, with 10 bases matching TRBD2. This CDR3 has 19 residues. Germline assignment: CDR1 DFQATT and CDR2 SNEGSKA (reference sequence). V was pared by 2 bases and J by 2 bases, with 16 bases of the junction left unmatched. The CDR3 region has the DNA TGCAGTGCTAGATCCGCCCAATCCCCTAGCGGGGGTATCACAGATACGCAGTATTTT. Its translation is CSARSAQSPSGGITDTQYF.

The chain carries TRBV4-3 and TRBJ1-6; no firm D call. This CDR3 comprises 13 residues. Germline V CDR1 and CDR2: LGHNA, YSLEER. Trimming cost V 0 bases and J 10 bases, with 7 bases left between them. CDR3 nucleotides: TGCGCCAGCAGCCAAGATGCTTTATCACCCCTCCACTTT. Translation: CASSQDALSPLHF.

The chain uses TRBV5-5 and TRBJ1-6; tentative D call: TRBD1 (6 bases). V lost 0 bases, J lost 12 bases, and 19 bases lay in between. Germline V gives CDR1 SGHKS, CDR2 YYEKEE (reference sequence). The CDR3 runs 16 residues. CDR3 coding DNA: TGTGCCAGCAGCTTGGCCGCAACAGGGTTTAGGGGACCCCTCCACTTT. Its protein product is CASSLAATGFRGPLHF. Complete variable domain (other parts from reference TRBV5-5 and TRBJ1-6): DAGVTQSPTHLIKTRGQQVTLRCSPISGHKSVSWYQQVLGQGPQFIFQYYEKEERGRGNFPDRFSARQFPNYSSELNVNALLLGDSALYLCASSLAATGFRGPLHFGNGTRLTVT.

V gene TRBV2 combines with J gene TRBJ1-2; TRBD1 agrees at 8 bases. Germline assignment: CDR1 SNHLY and CDR2 FYNNEI. The CDR3 has 12 amino acids. The V gene end was trimmed by 6 bases and the J gene end by 8 bases; junction bases not matched to a gene: 5. The CDR3, as DNA: TGTGCCAGCAGGCAAGACAGGGGCGGCTACACCTTC. This translates into CASRQDRGGYTF. Based on the CDR3 plus reference TRBV2 and TRBJ1-2, the full variable domain is EPEVTQTPSHQVTQMGQEVILRCVPISNHLYFYWYRQILGQKVEFLVSFYNNEISEKSEIFDDQFSVERPDGSNFTLKIRSTKLEDSAMYFCASRQDRGGYTFGSGTRLTVV.

This clonotype occurred once. This chain links TRBV12-5 with TRBJ2-1, with D possibly TRBD1 on 5 matching bases. The CDR3 runs to 14 residues. Germline assignment: CDR1 LGHNT and CDR2 FRNRAP. The V end lost 3 bases, the J end lost 5 bases, and 11 bases lay between the germline ends. The CDR3 nucleotides are TGTGCTAGTGGTTTTGGGCAGGGTGACAATGAGCAGTTCTTC. It codes for CASGFGQGDNEQFF.

This chain uses TRBV30 with TRBJ2-5; D uncertain. This CDR3 has 13 residues. Trimming pared 1 base from V and 3 bases from J, leaving 9 bases between. Per the germline V gene, CDR1 is GTSNPN and CDR2 is SVGIG (reference sequence). CDR3 in amino acids: CAWSGEAKETQYF. The CDR3 DNA follows: TGTGCCTGGAGTGGGGAAGCTAAAGAGACCCAGTACTTC.

CDR3 loop: CASSSNQGSDYGYTF. The CDR3 DNA reads as TGTGCCAGCAGCTCGAACCAGGGAAGTGACTATGGCTACACCTTC. The chain employs TRBV7-2 and TRBJ1-2, with D possibly matching TRBD1 (5 bases). Germline V gene data show CDR1 as SGHTA and CDR2 as FQGNSA. V was pared by 4 bases and J by 3 bases, with 15 bases between. The CDR3 has 15 residues.

The chain recombines TRBV9 with TRBJ2-7; D is perhaps TRBD2 (5 bases). The CDR3 is 15 residues long. CDR1 is SGDLS and CDR2 is YYNGEE in the germline V gene. The ends were cut back, 1 base at V and 3 bases at J, with 14 bases in the middle. In DNA, the CDR3 is TGTGCCAGCAGCGTATCCGGTGAAGGGAGCTACGAGCAGTACTTC. It translates to CASSVSGEGSYEQYF. Based on the CDR3 plus reference TRBV9 and TRBJ2-7, the full variable domain is DSGVTQTPKHLITATGQRVTLRCSPRSGDLSVYWYQQSLDQGLQFLIQYYNGEERAKGNILERFSAQQFPDLHSELNLSSLELGDSALYFCASSVSGEGSYEQYFGPGTRLTVT.

V gene TRBV20-1 combines with J gene TRBJ1-5; 10 bases line up with TRBD1. The CDR3 length is 16 residues. The junction had 14 bases not matched to a gene; V was cut back by 5 bases and J by 7 bases. The germline V gene has CDR1 DFQATT and CDR2 SNEGSKA (reference sequence). The CDR3 DNA reads TGCAGTGCTCCAGAGAGAGGACAGGGGGTTGGACAGCCCCAGCATTTT. Encoded protein: CSAPERGQGVGQPQHF.

There are a few counts of this clonotype. The CDR3 coding sequence is TGTGCCTGGAGTGTTGGCGAGCCCTACGAGCAGTACTTC. Protein: CAWSVGEPYEQYF. The chain couples TRBV30 to TRBJ2-7; no definite D call. V was cut by 0 bases and J by 2 bases, with 8 bases left in between. Germline CDR1 reads GTSNPN; CDR2 reads SVGIG (reference sequence). The CDR3 loop spans 13 amino acids.

This rearrangement joins TRBV15 to TRBJ1-5; D gene unclear. Per germline, CDR1 LNHNV and CDR2 YYDKDF (reference sequence). The CDR3 is 16 residues long. V lost 1 base and J 0 bases, leaving 10 bases between the germline ends. Here the CDR3 reads CATSRGSIYSNQPQHF. As DNA, the CDR3 is TGTGCCACCAGCAGAGGATCAATTTATAGCAATCAGCCCCAGCATTTT.